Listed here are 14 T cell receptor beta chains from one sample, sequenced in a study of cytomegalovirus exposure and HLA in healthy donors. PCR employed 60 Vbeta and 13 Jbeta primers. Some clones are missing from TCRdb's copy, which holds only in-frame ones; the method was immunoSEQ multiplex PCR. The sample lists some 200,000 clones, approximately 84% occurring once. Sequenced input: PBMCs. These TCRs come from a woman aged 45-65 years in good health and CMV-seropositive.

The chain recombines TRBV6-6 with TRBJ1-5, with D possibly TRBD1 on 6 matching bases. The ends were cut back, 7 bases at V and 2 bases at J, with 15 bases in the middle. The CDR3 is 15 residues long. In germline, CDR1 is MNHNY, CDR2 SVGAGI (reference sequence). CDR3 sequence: CASIPEGGGNQPQHF. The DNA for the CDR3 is TGTGCCAGCATCCCTGAGGGGGGGGGCAATCAGCCCCAGCATTTT.

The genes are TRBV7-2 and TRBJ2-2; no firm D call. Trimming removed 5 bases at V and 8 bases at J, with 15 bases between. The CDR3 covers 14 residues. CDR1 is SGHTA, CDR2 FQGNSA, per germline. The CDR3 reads CASSRANPMGELFF. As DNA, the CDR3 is TGTGCCAGCAGCCGCGCTAATCCAATGGGGGAGCTGTTTTTT. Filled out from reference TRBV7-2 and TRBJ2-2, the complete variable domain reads GAGVSQSPSNKVTEKGKDVELRCDPISGHTALYWYRQSLGQGLEFLIYFQGNSAPDKSGLPSDRFSAERTGGSVSTLTIQRTQQEDSAVYLCASSRANPMGELFFGEGSRLTVL.

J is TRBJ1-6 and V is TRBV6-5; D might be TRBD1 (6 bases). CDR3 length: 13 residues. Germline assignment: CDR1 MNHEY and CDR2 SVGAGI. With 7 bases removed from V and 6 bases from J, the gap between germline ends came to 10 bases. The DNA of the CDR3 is TGTGCCAGCACCTTCAGGGGTAATTCACCCCTCCACTTT. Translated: CASTFRGNSPLHF.

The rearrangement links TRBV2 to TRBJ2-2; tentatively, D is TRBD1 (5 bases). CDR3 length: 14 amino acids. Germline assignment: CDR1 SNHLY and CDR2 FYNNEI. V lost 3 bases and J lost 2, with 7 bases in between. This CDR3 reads CASSEQGNTGELFF. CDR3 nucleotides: TGTGCCAGCAGTGAGCAGGGAAACACCGGGGAGCTGTTTTTT.

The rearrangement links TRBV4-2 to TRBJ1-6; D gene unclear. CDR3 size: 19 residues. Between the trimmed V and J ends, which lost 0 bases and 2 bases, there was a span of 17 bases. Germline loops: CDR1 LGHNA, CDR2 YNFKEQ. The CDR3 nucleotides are TGTGCCAGCAGCCAAGATAGCGACCTTGTGGGCACCTATAATTCACCCCTCCACTTT. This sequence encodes CASSQDSDLVGTYNSPLHF.

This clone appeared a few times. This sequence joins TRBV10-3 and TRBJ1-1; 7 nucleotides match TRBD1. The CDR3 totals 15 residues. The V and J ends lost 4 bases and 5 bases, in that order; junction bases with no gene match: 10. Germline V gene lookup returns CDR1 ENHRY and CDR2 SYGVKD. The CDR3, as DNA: TGTGCCATCAGTGGGGCTCAGGGGGGTGGAACTGAAGCTTTCTTT. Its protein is CAISGAQGGGTEAFF.

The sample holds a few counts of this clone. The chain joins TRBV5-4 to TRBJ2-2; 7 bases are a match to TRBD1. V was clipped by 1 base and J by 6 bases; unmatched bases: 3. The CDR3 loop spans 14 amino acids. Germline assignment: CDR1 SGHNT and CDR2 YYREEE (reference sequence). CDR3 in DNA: TGTGCCAGCAGCTTGACAGGGGTGGCCGGGGAGCTGTTTTTT. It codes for CASSLTGVAGELFF.

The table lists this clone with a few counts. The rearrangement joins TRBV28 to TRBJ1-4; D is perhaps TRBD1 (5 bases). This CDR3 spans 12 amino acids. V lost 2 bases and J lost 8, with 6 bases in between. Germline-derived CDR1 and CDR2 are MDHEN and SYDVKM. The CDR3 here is CASSLGGEKLFF. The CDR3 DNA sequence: TGTGCCAGCAGTTTAGGGGGGGAAAAACTGTTTTTT.

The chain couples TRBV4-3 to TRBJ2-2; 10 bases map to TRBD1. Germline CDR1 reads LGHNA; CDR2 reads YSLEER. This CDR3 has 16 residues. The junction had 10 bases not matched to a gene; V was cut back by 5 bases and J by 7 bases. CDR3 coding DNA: TGCGCCAGCAGCTACGGACAGGGGGTAATGGTCGGGGAGCTGTTTTTT. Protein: CASSYGQGVMVGELFF.

The CDR3 DNA is TGTGCCAGCAGTTACGGGGGGTCCTCTGGAAACACCATATATTTT. Residues: CASSYGGSSGNTIYF. This chain links TRBV6-6 with TRBJ1-3; TRBD1 might be the D (5 bases). V dropped 2 bases and J dropped 0 bases, with 8 bases sitting between them. Looked up from germline, CDR1 is MNHNY and CDR2 is SVGAGI (reference sequence). The length of the CDR3 is 15 residues.

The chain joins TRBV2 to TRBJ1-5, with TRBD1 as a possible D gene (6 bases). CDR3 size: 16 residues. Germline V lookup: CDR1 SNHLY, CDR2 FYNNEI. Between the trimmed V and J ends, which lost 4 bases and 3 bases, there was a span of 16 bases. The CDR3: CASSAPRGAVNQPQHF. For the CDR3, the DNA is TGTGCCAGCAGTGCCCCACGGGGGGCGGTCAATCAGCCCCAGCATTTT.

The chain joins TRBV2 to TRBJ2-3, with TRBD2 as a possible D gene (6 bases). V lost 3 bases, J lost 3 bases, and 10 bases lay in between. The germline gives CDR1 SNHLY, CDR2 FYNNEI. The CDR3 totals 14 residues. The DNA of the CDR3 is TGTGCCAGCAGTGAGGCGGGGCGGACAGATACGCAGTATTTT. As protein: CASSEAGRTDTQYF.

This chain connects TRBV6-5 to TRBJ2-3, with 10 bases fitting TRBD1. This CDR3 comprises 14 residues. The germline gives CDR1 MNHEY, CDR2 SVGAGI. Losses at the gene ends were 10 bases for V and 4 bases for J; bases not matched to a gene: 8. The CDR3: CAIAWTGGADTQYF. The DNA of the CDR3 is TGTGCCATCGCCTGGACAGGGGGAGCAGATACGCAGTATTTT.

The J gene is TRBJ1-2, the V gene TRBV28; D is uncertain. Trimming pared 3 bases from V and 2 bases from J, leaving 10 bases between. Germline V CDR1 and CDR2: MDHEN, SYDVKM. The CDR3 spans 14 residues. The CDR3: CASSFTGVNYGYTF. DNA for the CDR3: TGTGCCAGCAGTTTTACCGGGGTGAACTATGGCTACACCTTC.